This entry describes one T cell receptor (beta chain). The CDR3 is made up of 14 amino acids. The germline V gene encodes CDR1 LNHDA and CDR2 SQIVND (reference sequence). The V gene end was trimmed by 3 bases and the J gene end by 8 bases; junction bases not matched to a gene: 7. Authors' data handling: Estimates of nucleated cell counts were drawn from the amplification of reference gene primers. The protocol was immunoSEQ multiplex PCR, while the TCRdb copy is restricted to in-frame clones and leaves out a portion. V and J calls and clone size are copied from that table; D and trimming were computed from the DNA. The sample includes about 300,000 clones, about 88% of them seen just once. These data are taken from a study of blood T cell repertoires in COVID-19. Study as a whole: COVID-19 samples, acute and convalescent, were from the United States, Italy and Spain. From T cells, B-cell-depleted T cells, or PBMCs came the material, which was cDNA or gDNA.

Seattle's cohort entered during active infection and was followed longitudinally. Sample: peripheral blood. The rearrangement uses TRBV19 and TRBJ1-2; 9 nucleotides line up with TRBD1. The TCR was taken from a human donor with COVID-19, enrolled during active disease. The donor label of this sample is uncertain. The CDR3: CASSILQGAWGYTF. The DNA of the CDR3 is TGTGCCAGTAGTATTCTACAGGGGGCGTGGGGCTACACCTTC.